What follows are 8 T cell receptor beta chains derived from one specimen sequenced in a study of T cell responses to AZD1222 COVID-19 vaccine. The method was immunoSEQ multiplex PCR; TCRdb's version includes in-frame clones alone and lacks a portion of them. Of about 54,000 clones detected, 70% to 90% appear once; the ten largest clones hold less than 9%. This specimen consisted of peripheral blood, obtained 28 days after the second AZD1222 dose. These receptors came from an adult who received the AZD1222 COVID-19 vaccine.

The gene calls are TRBV4-3 and TRBJ2-6, with TRBD1 as a possible D gene (5 bases). Trimming removed 4 bases at V and 3 bases at J, with 19 bases between. The CDR3 extends over 18 amino acids. CDR1 is LGHNA and CDR2 is YSLEER in the germline V gene. Here the CDR3 DNA reads TGCGCCAGCAGCCCGTCCTCCTCAGGGTTAGGTGGGGCCAACGTCCTGACTTTC. Translated: CASSPSSSGLGGANVLTF.

In this sample, this clone turned up once. The chain is built from TRBV29-1 and TRBJ2-7; 10 positions agree with TRBD1. Trimming at V came to 6 bases and at J to 2 bases, leaving 1 base not matched to a gene. Germline-derived CDR1 and CDR2 are SQVTM and ANQGSEA. This CDR3 region has 12 residues. The CDR3 nucleotides read TGCAGCGTAGGACAGGGGGCCTACGAGCAGTACTTC. It is translated as CSVGQGAYEQYF.

The chain is built from TRBV10-2 and TRBJ1-1; D is perhaps TRBD1 (6 bases). Looked up from germline, CDR1 is WSHSY and CDR2 is SAAADI. Between the trimmed V and J ends, which lost 6 bases and 4 bases, there was a span of 12 bases. The length of the CDR3 is 13 residues. The CDR3 DNA is TGCGCCAGCAGAAAGGGGGTGGGCACTGAAGCTTTCTTT. The encoded protein is CASRKGVGTEAFF.

The V gene is TRBV11-2, the J gene TRBJ2-7; D not certain. Germline V gene sequence: CDR1 SGHAT, CDR2 FQNNGV. The ends were cut back, 4 bases at V and 2 bases at J, with 12 bases in the middle. The CDR3 contains 14 residues. The CDR3 protein is CASSSVPGPYEQYF. Here the CDR3 DNA reads TGTGCCAGCAGCTCGGTGCCAGGACCCTACGAGCAGTACTTC.

CDR3 nucleotide sequence: TGTGCCAGCAGGTCCCCCGGGACAGGGTGGATAGGCGAGCAGTACTTC. This codes for CASRSPGTGWIGEQYF. This chain links TRBV28 with TRBJ2-7; 9 bases fit TRBD1. This CDR3 is built from 16 residues. The V segment lost 6 bases and the J segment 6 bases; nucleotides outside the gene matches: 15. Germline values: CDR1 MDHEN, CDR2 SYDVKM.

As for this clone: Germline and junction disagree at one end, which may indicate a read error. Other DNA sequences from this sample encode an identical CDR3 as well. The chain couples TRBV7-7 to TRBJ1-1; no firm D call. Germline V gives CDR1 SSHAT, CDR2 FNYEAQ (reference sequence). The CDR3 runs 13 residues. CDR3 loop: CASSLSLNTEAFF. DNA for the CDR3: TGTGCTAGCAGCTTGAGTCTTAACACTGAAGCTTTCTTT.

The chain links TRBV29-1 to TRBJ1-1; D remains ambiguous. Germline CDR1 reads SQVTM; CDR2 reads ANQGSEA. V lost 3 bases and J lost 1, with 9 bases in between. This CDR3 is built from 13 residues. The chain's CDR3 is CSVERTENTEAFF. CDR3 in DNA: TGCAGCGTTGAGAGGACGGAGAACACTGAAGCTTTCTTT.

The chain links TRBV19 to TRBJ2-5, with TRBD1 identical over 12 bases. V lost 6 bases to trimming and J lost 5 bases; unmatched junction nucleotides: 7. The CDR3 is 15 amino acids. Germline lookup yields CDR1 LNHDA and CDR2 SQIVND (reference sequence). Written as DNA, the CDR3 is TGTGCCAGTAGCGGGGACAGGGGGCGAAGGGAGACCCAGTACTTC. As protein: CASSGDRGRRETQYF.